These 5 T cell receptor beta chains share one sample of origin, sequenced in a study of beta chain features in type 1 diabetes. Expressed TCRB transcripts were sequenced because the isolated RNA had all been reverse transcribed beforehand. Clones were sequenced by immunoSEQ multiplex PCR, and TCRdb holds only the in-frame ones, with some missing. The sample holds hundreds of thousands of clones; roughly 16% are singletons and the top ten take about 0.097%. Sequenced input: naive CD4+ T cells from blood. All receptors come from a man aged 18 to 29 in good health.

There are a few counts of this clone. The CDR3 coding sequence is TGTGCCAGCAGTTACGGGGGCGACACAGATACGCAGTATTTT. Translation: CASSYGGDTDTQYF. V is TRBV5-4 and J is TRBJ2-3, with D tentatively TRBD1 or TRBD2 (6 bases each). The CDR3 is made up of 14 amino acids. Trimming left V 5 bases short and J 2 bases short, with 12 bases between. Germline-derived CDR1 and CDR2 are SGHNT and YYREEE (reference sequence).

This chain links TRBV19 with TRBJ2-3, with 9 bases that match TRBD2. CDR3 length: 16 amino acids. With V trimmed by 1 base and J by 2 bases, 4 bases remained unmatched. Germline V gene lookup returns CDR1 LNHDA and CDR2 SQIVND (reference sequence). This CDR3 reads CASSIGAGGNTDTQYF. In DNA form, the CDR3 reads TGTGCCAGTAGTATAGGAGCGGGGGGAAACACAGATACGCAGTATTTT.

The genes are TRBV29-1 and TRBJ1-2, with D possibly being TRBD1 (6 bases). This CDR3 contains 11 residues. Trimming removed 7 bases from V and 3 bases from J, with 9 bases in between. Germline loops: CDR1 SQVTM, CDR2 ANQGSEA. The CDR3 bases are TGCAGCGGTGGGGGGCACTATGGCTACACCTTC. It translates to CSGGGHYGYTF.

This clone was picked up a small number of times. The rearrangement joins TRBV27 to TRBJ2-1; a weak D match, TRBD1 (6 bases). Looked up from germline, CDR1 is MNHEY and CDR2 is SMNVEV (reference sequence). Trimming removed 2 bases at V and 5 bases at J, with 13 bases between. The CDR3 has 15 residues. The CDR3 sequence: CASSLIEQGDNEQFF. The CDR3 coding sequence is TGTGCCAGCAGTTTAATCGAACAGGGAGACAATGAGCAGTTCTTC.

V is TRBV2 and J is TRBJ2-7, with D perhaps being TRBD1 or TRBD2 (5 bases each). The CDR3 spans 15 residues. Germline CDR1 and CDR2: SNHLY and FYNNEI. The germline V and J ends were trimmed by 6 bases and 5 bases, with 20 bases remaining between them. CDR3 bases: TGTGCCAGCAGGGGGCGCGCGGTAACGGGAAACGAGCAGTACTTC. Protein sequence: CASRGRAVTGNEQYF.